The text below deals with one T cell receptor (beta chain). This sample was included in a study of T cell changes during pregnancy in multiple sclerosis. Measured with immunoSEQ multiplex PCR; TCRdb has only the in-frame clones, and not every one. The table lists some 80,000 clones, 90% to 95% of them singletons. Germline assignment: CDR1 SGHVS and CDR2 FQNEAQ. V dropped 5 bases and J dropped 7 bases, with 15 bases sitting between them. The CDR3 covers 13 residues. V usage is TRBV7-8 and J usage is TRBJ2-7; maybe TRBD1 (6 bases). The clonotype comes from a female donor with multiple sclerosis, enrolled in a pregnancy study. Sequencing used peripheral blood, obtained in the second trimester of pregnancy. The CDR3 loop reads CASSRTGSEEQYF. The CDR3 DNA sequence: TGTGCCAGCAGCCGTACAGGGTCTGAGGAGCAGTACTTC. Filled out from reference TRBV7-8 and TRBJ2-7, the complete variable domain reads GAGVSQSPRYKVAKRGQDVALRCDPISGHVSLFWYQQALGQGPEFLTYFQNEAQLDKSGLPSDRFFAERPEGSVSTLKIQRTQQEDSAVYLCASSRTGSEEQYFGPGTRLTVT.